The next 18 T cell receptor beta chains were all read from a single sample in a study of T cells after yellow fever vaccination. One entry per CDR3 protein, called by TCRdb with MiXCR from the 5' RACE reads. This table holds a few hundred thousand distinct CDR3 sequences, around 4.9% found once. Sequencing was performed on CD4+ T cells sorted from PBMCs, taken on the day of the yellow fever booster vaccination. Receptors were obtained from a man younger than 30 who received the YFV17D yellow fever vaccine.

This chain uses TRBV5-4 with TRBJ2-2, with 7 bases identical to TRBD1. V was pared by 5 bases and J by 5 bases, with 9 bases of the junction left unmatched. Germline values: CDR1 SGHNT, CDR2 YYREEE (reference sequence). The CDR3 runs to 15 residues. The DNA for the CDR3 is TGTGCCAGCAGTCCTCTACAGGGGAGTACCGGGGAGCTGTTTTTT. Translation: CASSPLQGSTGELFF. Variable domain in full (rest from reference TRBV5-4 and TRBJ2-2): ETGVTQSPTHLIKTRGQQVTLRCSSQSGHNTVSWYQQALGQGPQFIFQYYREEENGRGNFPPRFSGLQFPNYSSELNVNALELDDSALYLCASSPLQGSTGELFFGEGSRLTVL.

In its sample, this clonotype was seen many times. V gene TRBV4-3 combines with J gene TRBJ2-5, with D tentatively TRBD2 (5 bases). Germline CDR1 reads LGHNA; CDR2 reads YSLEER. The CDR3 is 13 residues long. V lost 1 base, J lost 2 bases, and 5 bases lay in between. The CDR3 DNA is TGCGCCAGCAGCCAAGGGGAGCAAGAGACCCAGTACTTC. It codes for CASSQGEQETQYF.

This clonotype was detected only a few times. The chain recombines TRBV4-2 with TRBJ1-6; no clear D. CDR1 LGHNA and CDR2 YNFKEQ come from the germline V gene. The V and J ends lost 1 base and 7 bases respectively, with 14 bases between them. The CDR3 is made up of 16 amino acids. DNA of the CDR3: TGTGCCAGCAGCCAAGTTTCGTGGACGGTAAATTCACCCCTCCACTTT. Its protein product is CASSQVSWTVNSPLHF.

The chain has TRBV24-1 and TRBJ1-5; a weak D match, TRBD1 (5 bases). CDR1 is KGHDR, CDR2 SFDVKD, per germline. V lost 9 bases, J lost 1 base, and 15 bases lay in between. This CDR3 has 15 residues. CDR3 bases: TGTGCCACCCGGGGGGGGGGACGGAGCAATCAGCCCCAGCATTTT. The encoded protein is CATRGGGRSNQPQHF.

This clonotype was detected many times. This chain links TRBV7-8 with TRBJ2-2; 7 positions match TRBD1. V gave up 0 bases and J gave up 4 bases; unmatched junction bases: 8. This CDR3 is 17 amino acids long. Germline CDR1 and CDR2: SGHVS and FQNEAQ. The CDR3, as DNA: TGTGCCAGCAGCTTAGCTGCCGACAGGGCCCTCACCGGGGAGCTGTTTTTT. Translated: CASSLAADRALTGELFF.

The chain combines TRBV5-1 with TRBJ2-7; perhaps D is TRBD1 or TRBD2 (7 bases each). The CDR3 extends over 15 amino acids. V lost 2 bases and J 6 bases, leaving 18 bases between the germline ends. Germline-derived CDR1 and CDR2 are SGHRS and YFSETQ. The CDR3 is CASSFIQGGSVEQYF. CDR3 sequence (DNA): TGCGCCAGCAGCTTTATTCAGGGGGGGTCCGTCGAGCAGTACTTC.

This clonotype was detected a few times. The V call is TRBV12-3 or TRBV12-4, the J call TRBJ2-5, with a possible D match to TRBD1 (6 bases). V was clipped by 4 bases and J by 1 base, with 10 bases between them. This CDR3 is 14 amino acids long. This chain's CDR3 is CASSYGTPQETQYF. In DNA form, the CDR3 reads TGTGCCAGCAGTTACGGGACACCCCAAGAGACCCAGTACTTC.

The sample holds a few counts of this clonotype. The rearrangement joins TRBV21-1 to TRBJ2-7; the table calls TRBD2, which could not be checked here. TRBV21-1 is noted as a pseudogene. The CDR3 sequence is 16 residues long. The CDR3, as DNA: TGTGCCAGCAGCAAAAGTTGGAGGACCAACATCTACGAGCAGTACGTC. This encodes CASSKSWRTNIYEQYV.

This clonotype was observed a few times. The CDR3 here is CASSYPRDRGWQPQHF. The CDR3 DNA reads TGTGCCAGCAGTTATCCCCGGGACAGGGGCTGGCAGCCCCAGCATTTT. The gene calls are TRBV6-6 and TRBJ1-5; 10 bases fit TRBD1. In germline, CDR1 is MNHNY, CDR2 SVGAGI (reference sequence). The CDR3 contains 16 residues. Losses at the gene ends were 3 bases for V and 7 bases for J; bases not matched to a gene: 9.

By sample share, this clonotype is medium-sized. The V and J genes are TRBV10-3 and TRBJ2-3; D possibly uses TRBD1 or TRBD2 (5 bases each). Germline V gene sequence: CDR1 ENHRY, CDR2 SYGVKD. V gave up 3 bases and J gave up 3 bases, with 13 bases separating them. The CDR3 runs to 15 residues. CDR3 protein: CAISDPGTRTDTQYF. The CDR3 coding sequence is TGTGCCATCAGTGACCCCGGGACCCGAACAGATACGCAGTATTTT.

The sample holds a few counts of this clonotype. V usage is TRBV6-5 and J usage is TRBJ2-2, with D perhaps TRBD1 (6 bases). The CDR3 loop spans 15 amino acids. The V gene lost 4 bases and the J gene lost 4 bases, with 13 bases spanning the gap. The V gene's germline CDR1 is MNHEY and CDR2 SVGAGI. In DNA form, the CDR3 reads TGTGCCAGCAGTTGGGACACCCTGGGCACCGGGGAGCTGTTTTTT. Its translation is CASSWDTLGTGELFF.

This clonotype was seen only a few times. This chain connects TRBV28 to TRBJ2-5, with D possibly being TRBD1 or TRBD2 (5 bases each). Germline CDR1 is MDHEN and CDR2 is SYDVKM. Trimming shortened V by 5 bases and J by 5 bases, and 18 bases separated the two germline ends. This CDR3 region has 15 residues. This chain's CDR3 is CASSAPGTPGETQYF. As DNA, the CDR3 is TGTGCCAGCAGTGCCCCCGGGACCCCAGGGGAGACCCAGTACTTC.

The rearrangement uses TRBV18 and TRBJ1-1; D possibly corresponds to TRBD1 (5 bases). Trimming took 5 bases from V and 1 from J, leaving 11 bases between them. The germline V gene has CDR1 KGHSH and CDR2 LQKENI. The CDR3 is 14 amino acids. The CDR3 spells CASSVRGTNTEAFF. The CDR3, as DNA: TGTGCCAGCTCAGTCCGGGGGACGAACACTGAAGCTTTCTTT.

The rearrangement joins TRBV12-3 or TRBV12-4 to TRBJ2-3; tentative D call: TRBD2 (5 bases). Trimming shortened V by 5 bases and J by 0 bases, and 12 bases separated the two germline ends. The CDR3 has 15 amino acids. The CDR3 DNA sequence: TGTGCCAGCAGTGGACGGGAATATAGCACAGATACGCAGTATTTT. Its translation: CASSGREYSTDTQYF.

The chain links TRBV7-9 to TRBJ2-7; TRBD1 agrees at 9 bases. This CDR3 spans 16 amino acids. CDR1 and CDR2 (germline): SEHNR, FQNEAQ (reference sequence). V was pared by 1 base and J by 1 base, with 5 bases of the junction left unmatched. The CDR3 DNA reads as TGTGCCAGCAGCTTAGGGGGGACAGGGCAATCCTACGAGCAGTACTTC. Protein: CASSLGGTGQSYEQYF.

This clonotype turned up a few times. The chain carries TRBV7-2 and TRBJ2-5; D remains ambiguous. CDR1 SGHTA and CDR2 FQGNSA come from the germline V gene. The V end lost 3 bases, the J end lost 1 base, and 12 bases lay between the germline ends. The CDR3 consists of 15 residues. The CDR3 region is CASSFQRGTQETQYF. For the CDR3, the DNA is TGTGCCAGCAGCTTCCAACGAGGCACCCAAGAGACCCAGTACTTC.

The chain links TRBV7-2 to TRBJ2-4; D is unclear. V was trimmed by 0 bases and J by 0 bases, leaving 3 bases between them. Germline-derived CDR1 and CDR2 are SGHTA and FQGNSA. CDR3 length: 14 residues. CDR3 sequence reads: CASSLAAAKNIQYF. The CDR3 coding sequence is TGTGCCAGCAGCTTAGCGGCAGCCAAAAACATTCAGTACTTC. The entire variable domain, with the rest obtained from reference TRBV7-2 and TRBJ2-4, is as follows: GAGVSQSPSNKVTEKGKDVELRCDPISGHTALYWYRQSLGQGLEFLIYFQGNSAPDKSGLPSDRFSAERTGGSVSTLTIQRTQQEDSAVYLCASSLAAAKNIQYFGAGTRLSVL.

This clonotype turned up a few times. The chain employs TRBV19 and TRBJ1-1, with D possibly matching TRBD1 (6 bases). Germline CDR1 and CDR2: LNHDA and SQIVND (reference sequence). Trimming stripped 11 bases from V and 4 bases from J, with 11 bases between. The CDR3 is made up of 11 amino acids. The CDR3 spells CAARGLTEAFF. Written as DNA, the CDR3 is TGTGCCGCGCGGGGGCTCACTGAAGCTTTCTTT.